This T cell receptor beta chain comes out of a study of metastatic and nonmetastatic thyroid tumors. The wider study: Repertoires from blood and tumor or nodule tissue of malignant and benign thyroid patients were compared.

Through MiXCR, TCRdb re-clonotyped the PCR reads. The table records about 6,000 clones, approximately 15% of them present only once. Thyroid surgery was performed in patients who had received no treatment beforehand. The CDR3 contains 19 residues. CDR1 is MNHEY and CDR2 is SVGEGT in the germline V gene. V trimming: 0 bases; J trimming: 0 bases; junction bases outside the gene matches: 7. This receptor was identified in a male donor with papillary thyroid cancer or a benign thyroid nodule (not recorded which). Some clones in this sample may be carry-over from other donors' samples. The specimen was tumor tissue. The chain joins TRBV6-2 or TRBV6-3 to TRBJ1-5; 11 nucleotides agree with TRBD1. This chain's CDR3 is CASSYSGTGGVYSNQPQHF. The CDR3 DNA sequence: TGTGCCAGCAGTTACTCAGGGACAGGGGGTGTGTATAGCAATCAGCCCCAGCATTTT.